This TCR beta chain appears in the sequencing data of a study of cytomegalovirus exposure and HLA in healthy donors. While unrecorded immune exposures were likely, the donors were nominally healthy when sampled. Study results and caveats: Specificity of a few CMV-associated chains for CMV antigens was verified in vitro. Reportedly, a later analysis found an Asian-associated ancestry cluster had fewer N-insertions than the approximately 670-donor mean. Per a prior analysis, the majority of TCR beta V segments were productive roughly 90% or roughly 30% of the time.

PCR amplification relied on 60 Vbeta primers (plus 13 Jbeta primers). Measured with immunoSEQ multiplex PCR; TCRdb has only the in-frame clones, and not every one. This sample has roughly 130,000 clones, with about 80% found just once. Comment on this clone: The antigen remains undetermined.

CDR1 and CDR2 (germline): MDHEN, SYDVKM. This CDR3 is built from 17 residues. With 0 bases clipped from V and 4 bases from J, the junction kept 7 bases outside the gene matches. The clonotype was recovered from a man aged 35-49 years in good health and CMV-seronegative. Material for sequencing was PBMCs. The chain employs TRBV28 and TRBJ1-1; TRBD1 matches 11 bases. The chain's CDR3 is CASSLWEGTGGGTEAFF. CDR3 coding DNA: TGTGCCAGCAGTTTATGGGAAGGGACAGGGGGTGGCACTGAAGCTTTCTTT.